The subject of this entry is one TCR beta chain. Its matching antigen is unknown. Produced via immunoSEQ multiplex PCR; TCRdb's table is partial and in-frame only. The sample records under 550,000 clones, 90% to 97% being singletons. The entry originates in a study of shared clonotypes between healthy human individuals. Overall study context: CD4 naive and memory got three plates each, CD8 naive two, CD8 memory one. General study findings and limits: Only blood samples were collected, and tissue repertoires likely differ.

Recent acute infections and vaccinations were absent in the healthy HIV-negative adult donors. Per germline, CDR1 SNHLY and CDR2 FYNNEI. This CDR3 is built from 16 residues. V was pared by 5 bases and J by 1 base, with 5 bases of the junction left unmatched. The receptor comes from a woman in her 30s in good health. Material: naive CD4+ T cells sorted from blood. Specified subset: CD45RA+ positively selected. V usage is TRBV2 and J usage is TRBJ2-5, with 12 bases fitting TRBD2. The CDR3 region is CASSQGLAGIQETQYF. In DNA, the CDR3 is TGTGCCAGCAGTCAAGGACTAGCGGGAATCCAAGAGACCCAGTACTTC.